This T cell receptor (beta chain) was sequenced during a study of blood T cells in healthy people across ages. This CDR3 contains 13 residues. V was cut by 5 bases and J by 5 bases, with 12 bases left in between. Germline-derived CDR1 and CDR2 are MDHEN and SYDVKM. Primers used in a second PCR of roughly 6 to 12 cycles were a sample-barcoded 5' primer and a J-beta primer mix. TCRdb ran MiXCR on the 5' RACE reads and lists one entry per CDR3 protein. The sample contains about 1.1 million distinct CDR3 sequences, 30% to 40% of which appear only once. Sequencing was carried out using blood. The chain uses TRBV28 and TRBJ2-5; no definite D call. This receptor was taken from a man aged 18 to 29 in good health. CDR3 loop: CASSDDQGETQYF. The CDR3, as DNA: TGTGCCAGCAGTGACGATCAAGGGGAGACCCAGTACTTC.